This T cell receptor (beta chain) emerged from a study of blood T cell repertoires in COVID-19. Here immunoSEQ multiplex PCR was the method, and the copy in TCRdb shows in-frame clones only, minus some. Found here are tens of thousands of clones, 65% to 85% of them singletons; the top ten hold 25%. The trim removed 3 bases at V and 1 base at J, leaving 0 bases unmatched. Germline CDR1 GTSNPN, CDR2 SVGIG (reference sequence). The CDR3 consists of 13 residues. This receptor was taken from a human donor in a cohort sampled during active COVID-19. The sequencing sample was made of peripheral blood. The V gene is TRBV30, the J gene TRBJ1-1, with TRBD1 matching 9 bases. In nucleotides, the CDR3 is TGTGCCTGGAGGACAGGGGGGAACACTGAAGCTTTCTTT. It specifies CAWRTGGNTEAFF.